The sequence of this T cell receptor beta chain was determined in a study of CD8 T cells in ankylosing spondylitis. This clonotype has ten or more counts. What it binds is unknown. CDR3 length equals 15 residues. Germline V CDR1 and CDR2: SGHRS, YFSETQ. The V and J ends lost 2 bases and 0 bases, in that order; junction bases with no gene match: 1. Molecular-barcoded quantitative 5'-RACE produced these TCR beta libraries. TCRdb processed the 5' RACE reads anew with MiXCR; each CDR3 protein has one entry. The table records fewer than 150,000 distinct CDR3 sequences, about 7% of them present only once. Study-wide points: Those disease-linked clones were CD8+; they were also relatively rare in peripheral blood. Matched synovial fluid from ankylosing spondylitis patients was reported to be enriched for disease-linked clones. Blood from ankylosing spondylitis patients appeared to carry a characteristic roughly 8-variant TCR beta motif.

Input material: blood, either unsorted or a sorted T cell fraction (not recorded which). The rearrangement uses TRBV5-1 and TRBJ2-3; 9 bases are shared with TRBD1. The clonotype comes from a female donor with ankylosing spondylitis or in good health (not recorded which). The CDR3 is CASSFDRGSTDTQYF. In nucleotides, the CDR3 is TGCGCCAGCAGCTTTGACAGGGGGAGCACAGATACGCAGTATTTT.